The present entry profiles one TCR beta chain with its context. V was clipped by 1 base and J by 4 bases, with 14 bases between them. Germline CDR1 SGHRS, CDR2 YFSETQ. CDR3 length: 15 residues. During the collection period, no donor immune events like infections were recorded. The data belong to a study of identifying expanded T cells in peripheral blood. This table comes from immunoSEQ multiplex PCR, and its TCRdb copy is limited to in-frame clones, with some not included. The sample gives under 110,000 clones, roughly 87% of which show up once; 17% is in the top ten. The specimen sequenced was blood. The chain combines TRBV5-1 with TRBJ1-2, with TRBD1 as a possible D gene (5 bases). The receptor was derived from a person between 18 and 69 years old in good health. DNA for the CDR3: TGCGCCAGCAGCTTGAGTACCGCGGGACCCTATGGCTACACCTTC. Residues: CASSLSTAGPYGYTF.